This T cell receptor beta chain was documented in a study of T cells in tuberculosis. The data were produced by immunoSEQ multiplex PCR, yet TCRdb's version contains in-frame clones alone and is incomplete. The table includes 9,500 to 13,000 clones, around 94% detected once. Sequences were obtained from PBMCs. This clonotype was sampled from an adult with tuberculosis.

The CDR3 DNA reads as TGTGCCATCGGCGGACTAGCGGGGCCTCGCTCCTACAATGAGCAGTTCTTC. Residues: CAIGGLAGPRSYNEQFF. J is TRBJ2-1 and V is TRBV10-3; 12 bases are a match to TRBD2. Germline CDR1 and CDR2: ENHRY and SYGVKD. The trim removed 8 bases at V and 0 bases at J, leaving 8 bases unmatched. The length of the CDR3 is 17 residues.